This T cell receptor (beta chain) was retrieved from a study of CD8 T cells in ankylosing spondylitis. On this clonotype itself: The target antigen is unknown.

Whole-study findings and limits: Clones tied to disease were said to be significantly enriched in matched ankylosing spondylitis synovial fluid. Past studies reported some motif variants in reactive arthritis synovial fluid and blood. About 8 highly homologous variants formed a TCR beta motif that appeared characteristic of ankylosing spondylitis blood. Peripheral blood held disease-linked clones only at relatively low frequency, and these were CD8+.

It was by quantitative 5'-RACE with molecular barcodes that TCR beta libraries were made. TCRdb redid the calling of the 5' RACE reads with MiXCR, one entry per CDR3 protein. The profile covers 650,000 to 800,000 distinct CDR3 sequences, with under 20% appearing a single time and around a fifth taken by the ten largest. CDR1 is LGHDT, CDR2 YNNKEL, per germline (reference sequence). Trimming removed 4 bases from V and 9 bases from J; junction bases left unmatched: 2. The CDR3 is made up of 11 amino acids. The clonotype comes from a male donor with ankylosing spondylitis. Sequencing was carried out using blood, either unsorted or a sorted T cell fraction (not recorded which). The chain uses TRBV3-1 and TRBJ2-5, with 7 bases identical to TRBD1. The CDR3 region has the DNA TGTGCCAGCAGCCCGGGACAGCCCCAGTACTTC. Amino acids: CASSPGQPQYF.